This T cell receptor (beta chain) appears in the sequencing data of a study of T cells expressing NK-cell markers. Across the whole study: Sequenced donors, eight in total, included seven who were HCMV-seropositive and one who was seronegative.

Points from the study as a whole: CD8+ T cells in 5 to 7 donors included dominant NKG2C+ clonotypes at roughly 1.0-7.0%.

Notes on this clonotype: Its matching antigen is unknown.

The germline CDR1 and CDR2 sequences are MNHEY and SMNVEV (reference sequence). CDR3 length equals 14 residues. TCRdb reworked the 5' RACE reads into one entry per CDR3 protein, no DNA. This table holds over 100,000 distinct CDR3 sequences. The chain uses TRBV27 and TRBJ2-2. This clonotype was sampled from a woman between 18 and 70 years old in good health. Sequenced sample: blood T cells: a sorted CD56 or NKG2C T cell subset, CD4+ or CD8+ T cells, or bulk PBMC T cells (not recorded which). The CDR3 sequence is CASSLAGATGELFF.